This T cell receptor (beta chain) appears in the sequencing data of a study of cytomegalovirus exposure and HLA in healthy donors (dated by TCRdb to 2017 to 2019). At the level of the whole study: According to an earlier analysis of several hundred of the donors, about 190 million T cells yielded 90 million to 140 million unique TCR beta sequences and approximately 300 Gb of sequence data. Approximately 300 gigabases of sequencing data and around 80 million unique TCR sequences made up an early release that covered under 750 HLA-typed donors. Among the roughly 400 genotyped donors, around 81% belonged to the genetic ancestry cluster associated with self-reported Caucasian donors. The study aimed to test whether signatures of past pathogen exposure could be identified by cataloging public T cell receptors. Using immunosequencing, the study profiled T cell repertoires from approximately 700 subjects and related those repertoires to cytomegalovirus serostatus. Along with the approximately 650-subject first cohort, a separate validation cohort of over a hundred different subjects was used. The study combined high-throughput TCR immunosequencing, statistical association of individual TCRs with disease status, and machine learning to predict cytomegalovirus infection status. In a later analysis, previously published TCR beta repertoires from 550 to 750 donors were re-analyzed and high-resolution HLA genotyping was added so that TCR occurrence patterns could be studied. Rather than using new phenotypic data, the later analysis identified candidate immune exposures from TCR beta sequences and from how often those sequences occurred across donors. An earlier analysis of approximately 500 of the donors applied high-throughput TCR beta sequencing to assess whether each TCR beta V gene segment acted as functional or pseudogenic. Donor age, sex, ethnicity and CMV serostatus were collected together with the repertoire data. Genome-wide SNP genotypes for about 65% of the roughly 670 donors were used in a later genetic analysis, which treated that subset as a discovery cohort. All discovery cohort repertoires had been generated on a single sequencing platform. HLA typing included class I and class II loci at four-digit resolution. The number of donors typed differed by locus, with roughly 629-640 for A, B, C, DRB1 and DQB1, 522 for DQA1, 606 for DPA1, and about 450 for DPB1. Roughly five DR-DQ haplotypes were treated as single units for association and clustering because of strong linkage in the cohort. Among some 400 genotyped donors of the cohort, an average of about 220,000 unique TCR beta nucleotide sequences was sequenced per donor, of which about 19% were non-productive.

Study-level results and caveats: A later analysis found that HLA-associated TCR beta chains were more clonally expanded and had lower generation probabilities than equally common non-associated chains. It was suggested by the authors that the approach could potentially be generalized to other disease states and immunological phenotypes. In a later analysis, some 18,000 TCR beta sequences were associated with specific HLA alleles at a false discovery rate of 0.05. A later analysis found that most CMV-associated TCR beta chains appeared HLA-restricted, with HLA associations seemingly driven largely by CMV exposure. Three of the identified cytomegalovirus-associated TCR beta chains were confirmed in vitro to be specific for cytomegalovirus antigens. Because HLA typing was missing for some donors at each locus, association tests included only the typed subset. A further reported finding was that TCR beta sequences accurately predicted the HLA-A and HLA-B alleles for most subjects in the first cohort. Roughly uniform sequencing depth across donors was assumed in presence/absence analyses, although this assumption may not hold. When HLA alleles, especially DR and DQ, strongly co-occurred, TCR associations were difficult to assign to individual alleles. The 87-base-pair reads could not distinguish some IMGT-functional V segments, including TRBV6-2 and TRBV6-3, so those segments were excluded. Several of the top co-occurrence clusters appeared to be linked to parvovirus B19, influenza, CMV and Epstein-Barr virus, according to a later analysis. Linkage disequilibrium might explain the correlated functional status among segregating V segments, but an unknown experimental factor could not be excluded. Most TCR sequences were seen in very few donors, while some public TCRs were found in many individuals. A total of fewer than 200 TCR beta chains were listed by the study as associated with cytomegalovirus. An association between a missense DCLRE1C variant and V-gene and J-gene trimming of TCR beta chains was found in a later genetic analysis and replicated in an independent cohort. Because counts were too low, roughly 17 rarely observed V segments, including chromosome 9 orphons, were left out of the earlier analysis of over 550 of the donors. Only TCR beta chains were sequenced in this cohort, and the absence of alpha or paired-chain data limited detectable features. The classifier was reported to diagnose cytomegalovirus status with high specificity and sensitivity in both the original cohort and the validation cohort. For the cohort, immune exposure information was limited to CMV serostatus. In an earlier analysis of approximately 600 of the donors, most TCR beta V segments were observed in productive rearrangements about 87% or about 30% of the time, broadly matching IMGT annotations. A later genetic analysis reported fewer N-insertions in productive TCRs among donors in an Asian-associated ancestry cluster than the roughly 700-donor mean. A cluster of highly shared sequence variants was judged likely to represent a technical artifact of the sequencing pipeline. In a later analysis, TCR association rates were found to vary across HLA loci, with the most associated TCRs seen for DRB1 alleles and the fewest for HLA-C alleles.

Based on the germline V gene, the CDR1 and CDR2 sequences are SGHDT and YYEEEE. Including the terminal cysteine and phenylalanine, the CDR3 comprises 13 residues. Only the CDR3 DNA is retained, 39 bases long and in frame from the first base. V and J are truncated by 0 bases and 7 bases respectively, leaving an intervening sequence of 10 bases. As regards this clone: Its recognized antigen is unknown. Base qualities were left out, and no much larger clone turns up one base away.

The cohort comprised hundreds of healthy bone marrow donors. At the time of sampling, all cohort members were nominally healthy, though unrecorded immune exposures were likely present. The donor tested CMV seronegative, placing the donor among the roughly 400 seronegative members of the cohort. Every donor gave a peripheral blood sample, and the peripheral blood mononuclear cells from that sample were used for TCR beta sequencing. The Qiagen DNeasy Blood Extraction Kit was used to extract genomic DNA from the blood cell samples. Libraries came from the immunoSEQ multiplex PCR assay. For the multiplex PCR, a mixture combining 60 forward primers for TCR Vbeta segments and 13 reverse primers for TCR Jbeta segments was used. The CDR3 region of rearranged TCR beta genes was amplified from genomic DNA by a multiplex PCR assay. On the Illumina HiSeq System, the amplified TCR beta libraries were sequenced as 87-base-pair reads. The original pipeline was this. In a later analysis, tens of millions of unique TCR beta chains were counted across the 500 to 700 repertoires, and about 9.9 million of these chains were shared by at least two donors. Raw reads were error-corrected and collapsed into unique sequences by a nearest-neighbor algorithm in which closely related sequences were merged to remove PCR and sequencing errors. CDR3 sequences were aligned to IMGT reference sequences to assign V, D and J gene segments. For a sequence to be retained, a match of at least six nucleotides was required to both a V gene segment and a J gene segment. A rearrangement was called productive if the CDR3 had no stop codons and remained in frame with V and J, and every other rearrangement was called non-productive. Following IMGT convention, CDR3 was defined as the stretch from the second conserved V-encoded cysteine to the conserved J-encoded phenylalanine. Sequences without an unambiguous match to a single V gene segment were excluded from the earlier analysis of 587 of the donors. In an earlier analysis of around 600 of the donors, V segments were called functional above 56.7% productive rearrangements and were called segregating when the between-donor standard deviation exceeded 5%. A statistical classification framework was built for diagnosing cytomegalovirus status from the catalog of TCR beta chain sequences. A later analysis assigned V and J genes by comparing TCR nucleotide sequences with IMGT/GENE-DB human TR gene sequences. The TCRdist pipeline was used in a later analysis to assign CDR3 sequences and most-parsimonious VDJ recombination scenarios. A later analysis defined each TCR beta chain by its CDR3 amino acid sequence plus V-gene family, and excluded reads lacking a unique V-gene family. As a way to deal with suspected cross-contamination and a sequencing artifact, a later analysis dropped hundreds of nucleotide sequences that were highly shared and had low generation probability. In a later analysis, a clonal expansion index was calculated for each public chain from normalized within-repertoire ranks of inferred template counts. In a later analysis, generation probabilities were computed with a VDJ recombination model fitted to out-of-frame rearrangements, and the resulting probabilities were checked against IGoR. A later analysis scored TCR-TCR, TCR-HLA and TCR-CMV co-occurrence with hypergeometric tests, applying a repertoire-size bias correction to TCR pairs. False discovery rates were estimated in a later analysis by permuting HLA or CMV assignments 20 times. In a later analysis, co-occurring TCRs were grouped with DBSCAN, and TCRdist sequence similarity was added when clustering was performed within HLA-allele-positive subsets. Repertoires with fewer than 30,000 or more than 120,000 public chains were left out of co-occurrence clustering, as were about five repertoires with anomalous nucleotide sharing. The table was pulled from immuneACCESS by TCRdb, which kept in-frame rearrangements only. Such tables lose some clones; where checked, under half of the loss comes from unresolved V genes, and the rest has no known cause. For V, J and clone size, that table is used; D and trimming come from the DNA. The sample records hundreds of thousands of clones, roughly 70% of which are singletons. In total, the top ten clones hold around 2% of the sample.

This sequence originates from a female donor in good health and CMV-seronegative. Sequenced: PBMCs. The chain was built from TRBV5-6 and TRBJ1-1; too little of a D gene remains to name it. The nucleotides read TGTGCCAGCAGCTTGGGTGTTGAGATTGAAGCTTTCTTT. This gives the protein CASSLGVEIEAFF.